A selection of T cell receptor beta chains follows, all from one sample in a study of response to subunit inactivated influenza vaccine. TCRdb recomputed calls from the RT-PCR reads with MiXCR, one row per CDR3 protein. The table has about 520,000 distinct CDR3 sequences, roughly 7.6% seen once. The sequencing used PBMCs from blood, collected less than 25 months after vaccination. The receptors here all came from a man between 50 and 69 years old who received an inactivated influenza vaccine. Each CDR3 is given with its conserved first and last residue. A D gene is named only where the DNA matches it firmly. Clone size is stated in some rows and not others, as once, few, many or a class when expanded.

>TRBJ2-1|TRBV28|13|few|TRBD1
CASRGDRAHEQFF
TGTGCCAGCAGGGGGGACAGGGCCCATGAGCAGTTCTTC
>TRBJ2-4|TRBV7-3|14|few|NA
CASSLSGDGNIQYF
TGTGCCAGCAGCTTAAGCGGAGACGGAAACATTCAGTACTTC
>TRBJ2-7|TRBV2|16|NA|TRBD2
CASRPGTSGTDYEQYF
TGTGCCAGCAGACCCGGGACTAGCGGGACCGACTACGAGCAGTACTTC
>TRBJ2-7|TRBV3-1|13|NA|NA
CASSQVWGNEQYF
TGTGCCAGCAGCCAAGTTTGGGGAAACGAGCAGTACTTC
>TRBJ1-3|TRBV15|16|NA|TRBD1
CATSRQDRSSGNTIYF
TGTGCCACCAGCAGACAGGACAGGAGCTCTGGAAACACCATATATTTT
>TRBJ1-1|TRBV6-2/TRBV6-3|14|few|NA
CASSPLWAGTEAFF
TGTGCCAGCAGTCCCCTTTGGGCGGGGACTGAAGCTTTCTTT
>TRBJ1-4|TRBV7-2|13|NA|NA
CASSLGTSEKLFF
TGTGCCAGCAGCTTAGGGACAAGCGAAAAACTGTTTTTT
>TRBJ1-2|TRBV3-1|13|many|NA
CASSPGANYGYTF
TGTGCCAGCAGCCCCGGTGCCAACTATGGCTACACCTTC
>TRBJ2-7|TRBV27|14|NA|NA
CASSLLGGHYEQYF
TGTGCCAGCAGTTTATTGGGGGGGCACTACGAGCAGTACTTC
>TRBJ2-3|TRBV28|15|few|NA
CASSLQGQLTDTQYF
TGTGCCAGCAGTTTACAGGGACAACTCACAGATACGCAGTATTTT